The source of this T cell receptor beta chain is a study of blood T cells in healthy people across ages. As to this clonotype: Its target is not known. At one end the junction does not follow the germline gene, possibly because of a read error.

Germline CDR1 is MDHEN and CDR2 is SYDVKM. The CDR3 extends over 13 amino acids. Next came a second PCR, run for about 6 to 12 cycles, which used a sample-barcoded 5' primer along with a J-beta primer mix. CDR3-containing paired-end reads numbered at least 3 million in each sample. MiXCR, applied by TCRdb to the 5' RACE reads, yields one record per CDR3 protein. The sample yields over 1,500,000 distinct CDR3 sequences, about two fifths seen once. Study observations and caveats: There were more naive CD4+ cells and higher diversity in long-lived donors than in aged donors. Older age went with lower TCR beta diversity per million T cells, in a roughly linear way. Samples with more naive T cells showed higher observed beta diversity.

Sequencing used blood. This chain joins TRBV28 and TRBJ2-5; 9 bases line up with TRBD1. This TCR was sampled from a human donor in good health. The CDR3 protein is CASSFRDRETHYF. The CDR3 DNA reads TGTGCCAGCAGTTTCCGGGACAGGGAGACCCATTACTTC.